This T cell receptor beta chain was observed in a study of molecular identifiers for immune sequencing clone quantification. Study-level findings and limits: Clones of above 20 RNA copies carried over 99% of effector molecules; in naive cells they carried under 1%.

Libraries of naive CD8 cells were prepared from 20,000 to 1,000,000 sorted cells using 10%, 30% or 50% RNA. TCRdb re-analysed the PCR reads in MiXCR, keeping a single row per CDR3 protein. The data show about 63,000 distinct CDR3 sequences, about 19% seen once. As concerns this clonotype: Antigen specificity is unknown. This may arise from a read error, as a much more abundant clone is one base away.

The CDR3 loop spans 12 amino acids. Germline assignment: CDR1 SEHNR and CDR2 FQNEAQ (reference sequence). The V end was cut by 5 bases, the J end by 7 bases, with 12 bases between. Sequencing was performed on naive CD8+ T cells from blood, with Jurkat cell RNA spiked in. The subset was: FACS-sorted CD8+CD4-CCR7+CD45RA+ naive T cells. This TCR came from a human donor in good health. Some libraries in this study had Jurkat cell RNA spiked in. The rearrangement joins TRBV7-9 to TRBJ2-7; TRBD2 is a possible D gene (6 bases). The CDR3 here is CASSPGGEEQYF. The CDR3 nucleotides read TGTGCCAGCAGCCCGGGCGGGGAGGAGCAGTACTTC.